This is a list of T cell receptor beta chains from one sample in a study of T cell responses to AZD1222 COVID-19 vaccine. The method was immunoSEQ multiplex PCR; TCRdb's version includes in-frame clones alone and lacks a portion of them. The sample contains tens of thousands of clones, about 86% of which appear only once. Sample: peripheral blood, taken on day 0 of AZD1222 vaccination. The receptors originated from an adult in good health. The CDR3 runs from the conserved cysteine through the conserved F or W. The D gene is left open where the match is weak. Size is omitted from some rows. Given values are once, few, many or a class for expanded clones.

len,abundance,v_gene,d_gene,j_gene,CDR3aa,CDR3nt
11,NA,TRBV28,NA,TRBJ2-5,CASRDQETQYF,TGTGCCAGCAGAGATCAAGAGACCCAGTACTTC
14,NA,TRBV29-1,NA,TRBJ1-1,CSVEDRGVNTEAFF,TGCAGCGTTGAAGACAGGGGAGTGAACACTGAAGCTTTCTTT
16,NA,TRBV7-9,TRBD1,TRBJ1-5,CASSQGAGQGNQPQHF,TGTGCCAGCAGCCAGGGTGCGGGACAGGGAAATCAGCCCCAGCATTTT
15,NA,TRBV19,NA,TRBJ2-2,CASSFLTGRTGELFF,TGTGCCAGTAGTTTCCTTACAGGGAGGACCGGGGAGCTGTTTTTT
15,NA,TRBV7-2,TRBD2,TRBJ2-1,CASSFRTSGSYEQFF,TGTGCCAGCAGCTTCAGGACTAGCGGGAGCTATGAGCAGTTCTTC
15,NA,TRBV5-1,NA,TRBJ2-3,CASSLDTTGTDTQYF,TGCGCCAGCAGTTTAGACACAACCGGCACAGATACGCAGTATTTT
19,NA,TRBV7-3,TRBD2,TRBJ2-1,CASSLRALAGFSSYNEQFF,TGTGCCAGCAGCTTAAGAGCACTAGCGGGATTCAGCTCCTACAATGAGCAGTTCTTC
13,NA,TRBV10-3,NA,TRBJ1-4,CAISDSRGEKLFF,TGTGCCATCAGTGACTCCCGCGGGGAAAAACTGTTTTTT
12,NA,TRBV10-3,NA,TRBJ1-1,CAIREGVGEAFF,TGTGCCATCAGGGAGGGGGTAGGTGAAGCTTTCTTT
17,NA,TRBV7-9,NA,TRBJ2-1,CASSSSDQAKDYNEQFF,TGTGCCAGCAGCTCCTCAGACCAAGCTAAAGATTACAATGAGCAGTTCTTC
13,NA,TRBV18,NA,TRBJ2-7,CASSLDRTYEQYF,TGTGCCAGCTCACTTGACAGGACCTACGAGCAGTACTTC
16,NA,TRBV24-1,NA,TRBJ2-2,CATSDQTASNTGELFF,TGTGCCACCAGTGACCAGACAGCCTCCAACACCGGGGAGCTGTTTTTT
15,NA,TRBV3-1/TRBV3-2,NA,TRBJ1-4,CASSREQGYNEKLFF,TGTGCCAGCAGCCGGGAACAGGGTTATAATGAAAAACTGTTTTTT
16,NA,TRBV28,NA,TRBJ2-7,CASSFALGLISYEQYF,TGTGCCAGCAGTTTTGCGCTGGGCCTGATCTCCTACGAGCAGTACTTC
15,NA,TRBV10-3,NA,TRBJ2-2,CAISEPPQGTGELFF,TGTGCCATCAGTGAGCCCCCTCAAGGGACCGGGGAGCTGTTTTTT
13,few,TRBV27,NA,TRBJ1-2,CASSSKQTRGYTF,TGTGCCAGCAGTTCGAAGCAGACAAGGGGCTACACCTTC
14,NA,TRBV5-8,NA,TRBJ1-1,CASSPRRRNTEAFF,TGTGCCAGCAGCCCCCGGAGAAGGAACACTGAAGCTTTCTTT
14,NA,TRBV7-8,NA,TRBJ1-2,CASSSTRDSEGYTF,TGTGCCAGCAGCTCCACCCGGGACTCTGAGGGCTACACCTTC
13,NA,TRBV6-2/TRBV6-3,NA,TRBJ1-5,CASSGNSNQPQHF,TGTGCCAGCAGTGGGAATAGCAATCAGCCCCAGCATTTT
12,NA,TRBV29-1,NA,TRBJ1-2,CSVESGVEGYTF,TGCAGCGTTGAGAGCGGAGTCGAAGGCTACACCTTC
16,NA,TRBV4-1,NA,TRBJ1-1,CASSHQSQVRNTEAFF,TGCGCCAGCAGCCACCAGAGCCAGGTACGAAACACTGAAGCTTTCTTT
10,NA,TRBV3-1/TRBV3-2,NA,TRBJ2-5,CASSQEDQYF,TGTGCCAGCAGCCAAGAGGACCAGTACTTC
15,NA,TRBV28,TRBD1,TRBJ1-2,CASSRYRGRLYGYTF,TGTGCCAGCAGTAGATACAGGGGGCGCCTTTATGGCTACACCTTC
12,NA,TRBV2,NA,TRBJ1-3,CASRTGGNTIYF,TGTGCCAGCAGGACGGGGGGAAACACCATATATTTT
14,NA,TRBV7-2,NA,TRBJ2-5,CASSLAIGRETQYF,TGTGCCAGCAGCTTAGCGATTGGGCGGGAGACCCAGTACTTC
15,few,TRBV19,NA,TRBJ2-7,CASSITGASSYEQYF,TGTGCCAGTAGTATAACAGGCGCAAGCTCCTACGAGCAGTACTTC
14,NA,TRBV6-1,TRBD1,TRBJ2-7,CASSDRDRVAEQYF,TGTGCCAGCAGTGACCGGGACAGGGTGGCTGAGCAGTACTTC
14,NA,TRBV7-2,TRBD1,TRBJ1-2,CASSLQGASYGYTF,TGTGCCAGCAGCTTACAGGGGGCGTCATATGGCTACACCTTC
15,NA,TRBV7-8,TRBD1,TRBJ2-7,CASSPGAGGQYEQYF,TGTGCCAGCAGCCCCGGGGCAGGGGGACAATACGAGCAGTACTTC
15,NA,TRBV14,NA,TRBJ2-2,CASSQVWPNTGELFF,TGTGCCAGCAGCCAAGTGTGGCCAAACACCGGGGAGCTGTTTTTT